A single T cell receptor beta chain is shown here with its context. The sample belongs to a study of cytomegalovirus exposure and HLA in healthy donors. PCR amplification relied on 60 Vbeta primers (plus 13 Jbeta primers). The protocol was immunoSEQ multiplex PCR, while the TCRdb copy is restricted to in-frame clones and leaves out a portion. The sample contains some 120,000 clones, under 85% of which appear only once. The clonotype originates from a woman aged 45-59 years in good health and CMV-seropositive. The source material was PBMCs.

CDR3 residues: CASSGIADKQFF. The CDR3 bases are TGTGCCAGCAGTGGGATAGCGGATAAGCAGTTCTTC. The genes are TRBV9 and TRBJ2-1; D might be TRBD2 (6 bases). Trimming removed 5 bases from V and 11 bases from J, with 14 bases in between. The germline CDR1 and CDR2 sequences are SGDLS and YYNGEE. This CDR3 has 12 amino acids.